A selection of T cell receptor beta chains follows, all from one sample in a study of post-analysis software for immune sequencing data. One entry per CDR3 protein, called by TCRdb with MiXCR from the PCR reads. This sample has approximately 350,000 distinct CDR3 sequences, with roughly 30% found just once. What was sequenced was blood. Receptor source: a girl aged 10-17 years with multiple sclerosis. CDR3s include the opening cysteine and the closing phenylalanine or tryptophan. A D gene is named only where the DNA matches it firmly. Clone size appears in some rows only: once, few, many, or a class for an expanded clone.

d_gene | abundance | j_gene | v_gene | CDR3nt | CDR3aa
TRBD1 | NA | TRBJ1-2 | TRBV28 | TGTGCCATCACGCGGACAGGGGGTAACTATGGCTACACCTTC | CAITRTGGNYGYTF
NA | few | TRBJ1-2 | TRBV11-2 | TGTGCCAGCAGCTCTACCCGGGGGGGGCTTGACTATGGCTACACCTTC | CASSSTRGGLDYGYTF
TRBD2 | NA | TRBJ2-5 | TRBV4-3 | TGCGCCAGCAGCCAAGATGCGGGGGGATGGGAGACCCAGTACTTC | CASSQDAGGWETQYF
NA | NA | TRBJ2-7 | TRBV4-1 | TGCGCCAGCAGCCACGTACCGGGACGGACGTTGTCCTACGAGCAGTACTTC | CASSHVPGRTLSYEQYF
NA | many | TRBJ2-3 | TRBV7-9 | TGTGCCAGCAGCTTAGTTAGCACAGATACGCAGTATTTT | CASSLVSTDTQYF
NA | few | TRBJ2-1 | TRBV24-1 | TGTGCCACCAGTGATCCCCTGATGCGTGAGCAGTTCTTC | CATSDPLMREQFF
NA | few | TRBJ2-1 | TRBV7-8 | TGTGCCAGCAGGTTCTTAGGCGGGGACAATGAGCAGTTCTTC | CASRFLGGDNEQFF
NA | NA | TRBJ2-1 | TRBV5-1 | TGCGTCAGCAGCTTCGGTGGGGAGCAGTTCTTC | CVSSFGGEQFF
NA | NA | TRBJ1-2 | TRBV4-1 | TGCGCCAGCAGCCAAGCGGACGGGTATGGCTACACCTTC | CASSQADGYGYTF
NA | NA | TRBJ1-2 | TRBV5-1 | TGCGCCAGCAGCTCCACGACCGGGGGGCAAGGATGTGGCTACACCTTC | CASSSTTGGQGCGYTF
NA | few | TRBJ1-5 | TRBV20-1 | TGCAGTGCTAGAGAATTTCAGCACTTCAATCAGCCCCAGCATTTT | CSAREFQHFNQPQHF
NA | NA | TRBJ2-3 | TRBV9 | NA | CASSVGQGSTDTRYF
NA | few | TRBJ2-4 | TRBV30 | TGTGCCTGGGACCCGGGGGTAGGCGGGCAGTACTTC | CAWDPGVGGQYF
NA | NA | TRBJ2-7 | TRBV7-9 | TGTGCCAGCAGCCTGAAGGAGGGATACCTGAGGGGCTACGAGCAGTACTTC | CASSLKEGYLRGYEQYF
TRBD2 | NA | TRBJ2-5 | TRBV20-1 | TGCAGTGCTACCCGACTAGCGGGGATCCAAGAGACCCAGTACTTC | CSATRLAGIQETQYF
NA | few | TRBJ2-1 | TRBV5-1 | TGCGCCAGCAGCTTGGACGGGGACTTTCCCCCCAATGAGCAGTTCTTC | CASSLDGDFPPNEQFF
TRBD1 | few | TRBJ1-5 | TRBV15 | TGTGCCACGGGACAGGTCAATCAGCCCCAGCATTTT | CATGQVNQPQHF
NA | few | TRBJ1-2 | TRBV6-1 | TGTGCCAGCAGTGAACAGGGACTTGGTAACTATGGCTACACCTTC | CASSEQGLGNYGYTF
NA | NA | TRBJ2-7 | TRBV3-1 | TGTGCCAGCAGCCAAGACAGGATGTACTTC | CASSQDRMYF
NA | few | TRBJ1-2 | TRBV14 | TGTGCCAGCAGCCAGCATGGGGGGGGCGATGGCTACACCTTC | CASSQHGGGDGYTF
NA | NA | TRBJ2-1 | TRBV6-5 | TGTGCCTGCAGTTACAAAATATACAATGAGCAGTTCTTC | CACSYKIYNEQFF
NA | NA | TRBJ1-1 | TRBV29-1 | TGCAGCGTGTGGAACACTGAAGCTTTCTTT | CSVWNTEAFF
NA | few | TRBJ1-6 | TRBV7-3 | TGTGCCGCCCACCTGACAGCGCTAACGAGCTCCTATAATTCACCCCTCCACTTT | CAAHLTALTSSYNSPLHF
NA | many | TRBJ2-7 | TRBV7-2 | TGTGCCAGCAGCTCCCCCAACAGGGTCGAGCAGTACTTC | CASSSPNRVEQYF
TRBD1 | NA | TRBJ1-4 | TRBV7-2 | TGTGCCAGCAGCCCAGTAGGGACAGGGTATGAAAAACTGTTTTTT | CASSPVGTGYEKLFF
NA | NA | TRBJ2-1 | TRBV20-1 | TGCAGTGCTAGAGAAGGGGCCAGCAGTCCCGACAATGAGCAGTTCTTC | CSAREGASSPDNEQFF
NA | NA | TRBJ1-2 | TRBV5-6 | TGTGCCAGCAGCTTGAATGTTGTCTATGGCTACACCTTC | CASSLNVVYGYTF
TRBD1 | once | TRBJ2-1 | TRBV6-5 | TGTACCAGCAGTAAGTTACGGACAGGGGATGAGCAGTTCTTC | CTSSKLRTGDEQFF
TRBD1 | NA | TRBJ2-7 | TRBV6-5 | TGTGCCAGCAGTTACGCTGGGACAGGGGAATCCCACGAGCAGTACTTC | CASSYAGTGESHEQYF
TRBD1 | NA | TRBJ1-1 | TRBV20-1 | TGCAGTGCTAATGGACAGGCGAACACTGAAGCTTTCTTT | CSANGQANTEAFF
TRBD1 | NA | TRBJ2-7 | TRBV5-1 | TGCACCAGCAGCTTGGACAGGGAGGATGCCGAGCAGTACTTC | CTSSLDREDAEQYF
TRBD1 | many | TRBJ2-7 | TRBV4-1 | TGCGCCAGCAGCGATCCCCCAGGGGGAGCCTACGAGCAGTACTTC | CASSDPPGGAYEQYF
NA | NA | TRBJ1-2 | TRBV4-2 | TGTGCCAGCAGCCCCGCGGAGGGGCGCTATGGCTACACCTTC | CASSPAEGRYGYTF
NA | NA | TRBJ2-5 | TRBV12-3/TRBV12-4 | TGTGCCAGCAGTTTACAAGGGCGGCTTTCCCCCCAGTACTTC | CASSLQGRLSPQYF
NA | NA | TRBJ1-1 | TRBV30 | TGTGCCTGGAGTGTACCGGTCAGCTTGAACACTGAAGCTTTCTTT | CAWSVPVSLNTEAFF
TRBD2 | NA | TRBJ2-3 | TRBV27 | TGTGCCAGCAGTTTAGATTGGAGCGGGGGAAACACAGATACGCAGTATTTT | CASSLDWSGGNTDTQYF
NA | NA | TRBJ2-3 | TRBV10-3 | TGTGCCATCAGTCAGGGAAGGGTAGCGGCCACAGATACGCAGTATTTT | CAISQGRVAATDTQYF
NA | NA | TRBJ2-3 | TRBV24-1 | TGTGCCACCAGTGATTCCCAGCAGGGAGATACGCAGTATTTT | CATSDSQQGDTQYF